This T cell receptor beta chain was retrieved from a study of Tregs in tolerant kidney transplant recipients. Related graft donors supplied nonmyeloablative bone marrow transplants, and mixed chimerism was transient. Thawed PBMCs were FACS-sorted into unstimulated CD4+CD25+CD127- regulatory T cells, CD4+CD25- non-regulatory cells, CD4 and CD8 cells. V trimming: 7 bases; J trimming: 4 bases; junction bases outside the gene matches: 10. Germline assignment: CDR1 SEHNR and CDR2 FQNEAQ (reference sequence). The CDR3 has 14 amino acids. General study findings and limits: Validation in larger populations is needed because few patients were studied. Some patients' samples used different primers over time, so nucleotide sequences weren't comparable.

Concerning this clone: Antigen specificity is unknown. The read terminates 3 residues before the CDR3 end, so the remaining end is supplied by the germline J gene.

Clones were read by immunoSEQ multiplex PCR, and TCRdb kept only the in-frame ones, dropping some. Seen in this sample are under 2,500 clones; the ten most common clones hold more than 35%. V usage is TRBV7-9 and J usage is TRBJ2-7; TRBD1 agrees at 7 bases. This material consisted of CD8+ T cells from blood (PBMCs), taken 6 months after the transplant. This receptor was taken from a human patient who received a combined kidney and bone marrow transplant. Some T cells may have come from the graft donor. The CDR3 here is CASKPTGDTYEQYF. CDR3 DNA (partial): TGTGCCAGCAAACCCACAGGGGACACATACGAG.